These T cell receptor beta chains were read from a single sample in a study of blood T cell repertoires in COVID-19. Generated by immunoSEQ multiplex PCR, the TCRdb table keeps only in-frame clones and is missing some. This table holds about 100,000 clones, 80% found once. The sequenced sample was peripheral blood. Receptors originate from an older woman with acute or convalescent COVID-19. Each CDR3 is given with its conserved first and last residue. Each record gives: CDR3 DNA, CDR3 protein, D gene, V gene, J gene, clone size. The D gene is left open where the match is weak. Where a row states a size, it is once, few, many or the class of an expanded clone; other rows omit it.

TGTGCCAGCAGCTTTGGGACAGGGGACCAGCCCCAGCATTTT	CASSFGTGDQPQHF	TRBD1	TRBV7-2	TRBJ1-5	NA
TGTGCCAGCAGCGTAACGGGAACCACTGAAGCTTTCTTT	CASSVTGTTEAFF	NA	TRBV9	TRBJ1-1	NA
TGCGCCAGCAAGTCAGTTTTGGTTTCGGATACGCAGTATTTT	CASKSVLVSDTQYF	NA	TRBV5-1	TRBJ2-3	NA
TGTGCCAGCAAGGCGACACCTAACACTGAAGCTTTCTTT	CASKATPNTEAFF	NA	TRBV12-3/TRBV12-4	TRBJ1-1	NA
TGCAGCGTTGCTTGGGCTAGCACAGATACGCAGTATTTT	CSVAWASTDTQYF	NA	TRBV29-1	TRBJ2-3	NA
TGTGCCAGCAGCTCAGGGGGATTTCCCTACGAGCAGTACTTC	CASSSGGFPYEQYF	TRBD1	TRBV5-4	TRBJ2-7	NA
TGTGCCAGCAGCCCCGTCGACAATAATGAAAAACTGTTTTTT	CASSPVDNNEKLFF	NA	TRBV7-9	TRBJ1-4	NA
TGTGCCACCCTGCGGGGAACCAACTATGGCTACACCTTC	CATLRGTNYGYTF	NA	TRBV28	TRBJ1-2	NA
TGTGCCAGCAGCTTTAGTCCAGGCTACGAGCAGTACTTC	CASSFSPGYEQYF	NA	TRBV5-5	TRBJ2-7	NA
TGTGCCAGCAGAATGGGACAGGGGGAGTACACTGAAGCTTTCTTT	CASRMGQGEYTEAFF	TRBD1	TRBV7-9	TRBJ1-1	NA
TGTGCCAGCAGCGACCCGCCTAGCGGGGAGTACGAGCAGTACTTC	CASSDPPSGEYEQYF	TRBD2	TRBV27	TRBJ2-7	NA
TGTGCCAGCAGCTTTACCGGGACAGCCATCTCGCCCCAGCATTTT	CASSFTGTAISPQHF	TRBD1	TRBV5-5	TRBJ1-5	NA
TGCAGCGTTGAGGAGGGTCTGGATGGCTACACCTTC	CSVEEGLDGYTF	NA	TRBV29-1	TRBJ1-2	few
TGCGCCAGCAGTCCGAACGGGGATAGCAATCAGCCCCAGCATTTT	CASSPNGDSNQPQHF	NA	TRBV5-1	TRBJ1-5	NA
TGCGCCAGCAGCTTGGAGGGACAGGGCCCCCATGAGCAGTTCTTC	CASSLEGQGPHEQFF	TRBD1	TRBV5-1	TRBJ2-1	NA
TGTGCCAGCAGCCTAAGGGGGACAGGGGGTGATTATGGCTACACCTTC	CASSLRGTGGDYGYTF	TRBD1	TRBV7-8	TRBJ1-2	NA
TGTGCCAGCAGTTTCCGGACAGACAACTATGGCTACACCTTC	CASSFRTDNYGYTF	NA	TRBV28	TRBJ1-2	NA
TGTGCCAGCAGCCCTGGACAGGGGGCGCGTTATGGCTACACCTTC	CASSPGQGARYGYTF	TRBD1	TRBV7-9	TRBJ1-2	NA
TGTGCCAGCAGCTTGGCCGGACTAGCCCCCTCTAATGAGCAGTTCTTC	CASSLAGLAPSNEQFF	TRBD2	TRBV5-4	TRBJ2-1	NA
TGTGCCAGCTCATCATTGGACGGGGGAGGCAATCAGCCCCAGCATTTT	CASSSLDGGGNQPQHF	NA	TRBV18	TRBJ1-5	once
TGTGCCAGCAGCTTACAGGGAGGTAACACTGAAGCTTTCTTT	CASSLQGGNTEAFF	NA	TRBV7-9	TRBJ1-1	few
TGTGCCAGCAGCGAGTCGGAGACCCAGTACTTC	CASSESETQYF	NA	TRBV12-3/TRBV12-4	TRBJ2-5	NA
TGTGCCAGCAGCTTGGGGCAGGCCTACAATGAGCAGTTCTTC	CASSLGQAYNEQFF	NA	TRBV5-4	TRBJ2-1	few
TGTGCCAGCAGTTTAGGGACAGGGTTGGGGGAGACCCAGTACTTC	CASSLGTGLGETQYF	TRBD1	TRBV28	TRBJ2-5	NA
TGTGCCAGCAGCGCGGGACAGGGAACCTACAATGAGCAGTTCTTC	CASSAGQGTYNEQFF	TRBD1	TRBV9	TRBJ2-1	NA
TGTGCCAGCAGCTTGACAGGACTAGCGGATAGCTCCTACGAGCAGTACTTC	CASSLTGLADSSYEQYF	TRBD2	TRBV5-4	TRBJ2-7	NA
TGTGCCAGTAGTACAGGGCTGGCGGGGGAGCAGTACTTC	CASSTGLAGEQYF	NA	TRBV19	TRBJ2-7	NA
TGCAGCGTTGAAAGACAACAAGAGACCCAGTACTTC	CSVERQQETQYF	NA	TRBV29-1	TRBJ2-5	NA
TGTGCCAGCAGCGTAGCCCTTGCGGGGGCGGGAGGAAACACCATATATTTT	CASSVALAGAGGNTIYF	NA	TRBV9	TRBJ1-3	NA
TGTGCCTGGAATCTTATAGGGGGAGATGGCTACACCTTC	CAWNLIGGDGYTF	NA	TRBV30	TRBJ1-2	NA
TGTGCCAGCAGCCAATCGTTAGCGGGGGCGCAGTATTTT	CASSQSLAGAQYF	TRBD2	TRBV14	TRBJ2-3	NA
TGTGCCAGCAGAGAGCCAGGGACAGGGACTGAAGCTTTCTTT	CASREPGTGTEAFF	TRBD1	TRBV28	TRBJ1-1	NA
TGTGCCACCAGTGATTTGCCGGGGAGGGAACAGGTTAAGACCGGGGAGCTGTTTTTT	CATSDLPGREQVKTGELFF	TRBD2	TRBV24-1	TRBJ2-2	large
TGTGCCAGCAGCCAAGGGGGGAGGGACTATGGCTACACCTTC	CASSQGGRDYGYTF	NA	TRBV3-1/TRBV3-2	TRBJ1-2	NA
TGTGCTAGTGGCCGGGGGTCCACACACCAAGAGACCCAGTACTTC	CASGRGSTHQETQYF	NA	TRBV12-5	TRBJ2-5	NA
TGTGCCAGCAGTTTCATTTTGGGGGCGAACAATCAGCCCCAGCATTTT	CASSFILGANNQPQHF	NA	TRBV6-2/TRBV6-3	TRBJ1-5	NA
TGTGCCAGCAGCTGGCAACAGGGGAATGAAAAACTGTTTTTT	CASSWQQGNEKLFF	TRBD1	TRBV7-9	TRBJ1-4	few
TGTGCCGGGGAGACGGGACAGGGGTATAGTGAGACCCAGTACTTC	CAGETGQGYSETQYF	TRBD1	TRBV7-9	TRBJ2-5	NA
TGCAGTGCTAGTTTTGGCAGAACGAACACTGAAGCTTTCTTT	CSASFGRTNTEAFF	NA	TRBV20-1	TRBJ1-1	once
TGTGCCAGCAGTTTGGGTTGGGGTGAAGGGGGTAATCAGCCCCAGCATTTT	CASSLGWGEGGNQPQHF	NA	TRBV27	TRBJ1-5	NA
TGCGCCAGCAGCTTGGGACAACTCATGAACACTGAAGCTTTCTTT	CASSLGQLMNTEAFF	NA	TRBV4-1	TRBJ1-1	NA
TGTGCCAGCAGCCCAGGGGAGGGCGCCAATGAGCAGTTCTTC	CASSPGEGANEQFF	NA	TRBV6-5	TRBJ2-1	NA
TGTGCCAGCAGTGAACAGGATTCACCCCTCCACTTT	CASSEQDSPLHF	NA	TRBV6-1	TRBJ1-6	NA
TGTGCCAGCAGCGTCTCCTACACCGGGGAGCTGTTTTTT	CASSVSYTGELFF	NA	TRBV9	TRBJ2-2	NA
TGTGCCAGCAGCTCACTAGCGGGGGGGCCGGACACCGGGGAGCTGTTTTTT	CASSSLAGGPDTGELFF	TRBD2	TRBV7-2	TRBJ2-2	NA
TGTGCCAGCAGCCGGGGACAGGTGGGAACCAAAAACATTCAGTACTTC	CASSRGQVGTKNIQYF	TRBD1	TRBV14	TRBJ2-4	NA
TGTGCCAGCAGCTCCCGGGGGGGGGCCACCGAGCAGTACTTC	CASSSRGGATEQYF	TRBD2	TRBV5-8	TRBJ2-7	NA
TGTGCCAGCAGCTACACCGCCGGGACAGGGAAAGGTACTTTCTTT	CASSYTAGTGKGTFF	TRBD1	TRBV5-5	TRBJ1-1	NA
TGTGCCAGCAGCGTAGGGCTAGCGGGACCCACCGGGGAGCTGTTTTTT	CASSVGLAGPTGELFF	TRBD2	TRBV9	TRBJ2-2	NA
TGCAGCGCAAACCGAGCGGGGGGCACAGATACGCAGTATTTT	CSANRAGGTDTQYF	TRBD2	TRBV29-1	TRBJ2-3	NA
TGCGCCAGCAGCCAAGACGGTACGGGGGGAGGCAATCAGCCCCAGCATTTT	CASSQDGTGGGNQPQHF	NA	TRBV4-1	TRBJ1-5	NA
TGTGCCAGCAGCCTGACAGGGGGCCAGACCTATGAGCAGTTCTTC	CASSLTGGQTYEQFF	TRBD1	TRBV6-5	TRBJ2-1	few
TGTGCCAGCAGCTCACAGGGCCCGCCCGAGACCCAGTACTTC	CASSSQGPPETQYF	NA	TRBV11-2	TRBJ2-5	NA
TGTGCCAGCAGCCTACAGGGTAACTATGGCTACACCTTC	CASSLQGNYGYTF	NA	TRBV7-2	TRBJ1-2	NA
TGCGCCAGCAGCTCGACGCCTAGCGGGACCCCTAGCACAGATACGCAGTATTTT	CASSSTPSGTPSTDTQYF	TRBD2	TRBV5-1	TRBJ2-3	NA
TGTGCCAGCAGCTTAGCGGGCGGGGCCGAGACCCAGTACTTC	CASSLAGGAETQYF	NA	TRBV7-7	TRBJ2-5	NA
TGTGCCACCGAGACACCGACGGGGTCACCCTACTACACCTTC	CATETPTGSPYYTF	NA	TRBV19	TRBJ1-2	once
TGTGCCAGCAGCTACCAGGGTCTAGGCGAAAAACTGTTTTTT	CASSYQGLGEKLFF	NA	TRBV7-2	TRBJ1-4	NA
TGCAGTGCTAGTCGACTAAACACCGGGGAGCTGTTTTTT	CSASRLNTGELFF	NA	TRBV20-1	TRBJ2-2	few
TGTGCCAGCAGTGATGGGCAGGGTGGGGAAAAACTGTTTTTT	CASSDGQGGEKLFF	NA	TRBV2	TRBJ1-4	NA